This is a list of T cell receptor beta chains from one sample in a study of molecular identifiers for immune sequencing clone quantification. TCRdb used MiXCR to reprocess the PCR reads, holding one entry per CDR3 protein. The profile shows under 600,000 distinct CDR3 sequences, roughly 26% of them singletons. Sequencing used naive CD8+ T cells from blood, with Jurkat cell RNA spiked in. The receptors derive from a human donor in good health. Some libraries in this study had Jurkat cell RNA spiked in. Each CDR3 is given with its conserved first and last residue. D genes are given only for firm matches. Size tells how often a clone was seen (once, few, many) or the class of an expanded clone, and some rows leave it out.

d_gene: NA
j_gene: TRBJ2-7
v_gene: TRBV7-2
abundance: few
CDR3nt: TGTGCCAGCAGCTTTACGGGGCCCTCCGGGGAGCAGTACTTC
CDR3aa: CASSFTGPSGEQYF

d_gene: TRBD2
j_gene: TRBJ2-7
v_gene: TRBV30
abundance: NA
CDR3nt: TGTGCCTGGAGTTACGGGGGGAACTACGAGCAGTACTTC
CDR3aa: CAWSYGGNYEQYF

d_gene: NA
j_gene: TRBJ1-2
v_gene: TRBV4-3
abundance: few
CDR3nt: TGCGCCAGCAGCCAAGAGCGCAGTGATCCCCTTGGCTACACCTTC
CDR3aa: CASSQERSDPLGYTF

d_gene: TRBD1
j_gene: TRBJ2-7
v_gene: TRBV27
abundance: few
CDR3nt: TGTGCCAGCAGTCCGGGGACAGCTGTCTCCTACGAGCAGTACTTC
CDR3aa: CASSPGTAVSYEQYF

d_gene: TRBD2
j_gene: TRBJ2-1
v_gene: TRBV7-9
abundance: NA
CDR3nt: TGTGCCAGCAGCTTCTTTCTTGGTAGCGGGGCGGGGAATGAGCAGTTCTTC
CDR3aa: CASSFFLGSGAGNEQFF

d_gene: NA
j_gene: TRBJ2-7
v_gene: TRBV5-6
abundance: few
CDR3nt: TGTGCCAGCACCGCGGGGCCGACCTACGAGCAGTACTTC
CDR3aa: CASTAGPTYEQYF

d_gene: TRBD1
j_gene: TRBJ1-1
v_gene: TRBV4-3
abundance: NA
CDR3nt: TGCGCCAGCAGCCAAGGTCCCGGACAGGGCACTGAAGCTTTCTTT
CDR3aa: CASSQGPGQGTEAFF

d_gene: NA
j_gene: TRBJ2-3
v_gene: TRBV3-1
abundance: NA
CDR3nt: TGTGCCAGCAGCCAGGTTGTAGGTTACACAGATACGCAGTATTTT
CDR3aa: CASSQVVGYTDTQYF

d_gene: TRBD2
j_gene: TRBJ2-3
v_gene: TRBV7-9
abundance: few
CDR3nt: TGTGCCAGCAGCTTAGTTGTGGTAGCGGGAGGTCCATGGAACACAGATACGCAGTATTTT
CDR3aa: CASSLVVVAGGPWNTDTQYF

d_gene: NA
j_gene: TRBJ2-7
v_gene: TRBV12-3/TRBV12-4
abundance: NA
CDR3nt: TGTGCCAGCAGTAGCTCGCGGGCAGGGCCCGAGCAGTACTTC
CDR3aa: CASSSSRAGPEQYF

d_gene: TRBD1
j_gene: TRBJ1-5
v_gene: TRBV29-1
abundance: NA
CDR3nt: TGCAGCGCTGGACAGGGTGGTCAGCCCCAGCATTTT
CDR3aa: CSAGQGGQPQHF

d_gene: TRBD1
j_gene: TRBJ1-1
v_gene: TRBV7-2
abundance: many
CDR3nt: TGTGCCAGCAGTCTATTAACAGGGGCCCCTGAAGCTTTCTTT
CDR3aa: CASSLLTGAPEAFF

d_gene: NA
j_gene: TRBJ2-3
v_gene: TRBV29-1
abundance: once
CDR3nt: TGCAACGTTGTAGAAACAGATACGCAATATTTT
CDR3aa: CNVVETDTQYF

d_gene: NA
j_gene: TRBJ2-7
v_gene: TRBV29-1
abundance: many
CDR3nt: TGCAGCGTTGAAGCCGTGCGAGGGCCGAACTCCTACGAGCAGTACTTC
CDR3aa: CSVEAVRGPNSYEQYF

d_gene: NA
j_gene: TRBJ2-3
v_gene: TRBV4-3
abundance: many
CDR3nt: TGCGCCAGCAGCCAAGTTTCAGACTCGCTACAAACAGATACGCAGTATTTT
CDR3aa: CASSQVSDSLQTDTQYF

d_gene: NA
j_gene: TRBJ2-7
v_gene: TRBV6-5
abundance: NA
CDR3nt: TGTGCCAGCATTACCCCCCGTAACTCCTGGGCCGAGCAGTACTTC
CDR3aa: CASITPRNSWAEQYF

d_gene: NA
j_gene: TRBJ1-1
v_gene: TRBV7-9
abundance: few
CDR3nt: TGTGCCAGCAGCTTAGCGACAGCGCCGATGGACACTGAAGCTTTCTTT
CDR3aa: CASSLATAPMDTEAFF

d_gene: NA
j_gene: TRBJ1-5
v_gene: TRBV6-1
abundance: NA
CDR3nt: TGTGCCAGCAGTCTCTTGGACCCCAATCAGCCCCGGCATTTT
CDR3aa: CASSLLDPNQPRHF

d_gene: NA
j_gene: TRBJ2-7
v_gene: TRBV4-3
abundance: few
CDR3nt: TGCGCCAGCAGCCAATCGGTACTAGAGTTCGACGAGCAGTACTTC
CDR3aa: CASSQSVLEFDEQYF

d_gene: NA
j_gene: TRBJ1-5
v_gene: TRBV19
abundance: few
CDR3nt: TGTGCCAGTAGTATAGCGACACGGGGAAATCAGCCCCAGCATTTT
CDR3aa: CASSIATRGNQPQHF